This T cell receptor (beta chain) was sequenced in a study of T cell changes during pregnancy in multiple sclerosis. V was shortened by 2 bases and J by 0 bases, with 5 bases between the two germline ends. Germline V lookup: CDR1 MDHEN, CDR2 SYDVKM. CDR3 length: 14 residues. Only in-frame clones appear in the TCRdb table, and some are missing; sequencing was by immunoSEQ multiplex PCR. The sample holds 90,000 to 95,000 clones, around 93% seen once. V gene TRBV28 combines with J gene TRBJ1-5, with no clear D. The receptor was isolated from a female donor with multiple sclerosis, enrolled in a pregnancy study. Sequenced material: peripheral blood, taken in the third trimester of pregnancy. The chain's CDR3 is CASSLVDSNQPQHF. CDR3 coding DNA: TGTGCCAGCAGTTTAGTAGATAGCAATCAGCCCCAGCATTTT.